This TCR beta chain emerged from a study of pediatric ulcerative colitis. Overall study: Most patients had pancolitis, and two had left-sided colitis. Study-wide results and caveats: Acute severe colitis showed lower rectal diversity from clonal expansions.

About this clone: No antigen is known for it.

Colonoscopy and blood draw happened at the same time. Each sample received Survey-level depth of up to 500,000 reads. The data were produced by immunoSEQ multiplex PCR, yet TCRdb's version contains in-frame clones alone and is incomplete. The data contain 15,000 or so clones, around 90% of them singletons. Trimming cost V 1 base and J 1 base; bases outside gene matches: 6. The CDR3 sequence is 17 residues long. CDR1 is LGHNA and CDR2 is YSLEER in the germline V gene. This chain uses TRBV4-3 with TRBJ2-5, with 10 bases lining up with TRBD2. Sequencing was carried out using blood. The clonotype was recovered from a boy aged 10-17 years with moderate ulcerative colitis. The CDR3 loop reads CASSQVGLAGAQETQYF. For the CDR3, the DNA is TGCGCCAGCAGCCAAGTAGGGCTAGCGGGGGCCCAAGAGACCCAGTACTTC.